This T cell receptor beta chain was found in a study of shared T cell receptors in the human thymus. Assay used: immunoSEQ multiplex PCR; TCRdb lists only in-frame clones, some missing. In the table there are over 650,000 clones, 70% to 90% of which are singletons. The CDR3 spans 11 residues. V gave up 0 bases and J gave up 8 bases, with 7 bases separating them. Germline CDR1 reads GTSNPN; CDR2 reads SVGIG (reference sequence). The same data also contributed to another study, on human thymus T cells. That source reports: Unrelated individuals had highly overlapping thymic repertoires, as reported in related research.

This clonotype was obtained from a boy in the first two years of life with a congenital heart defect. The chain has TRBV30 and TRBJ1-2; D perhaps matches TRBD1 (5 bases). Sequencing was performed on thymocytes. CDR3 in amino acids: CAWSVGGGYTF. The CDR3 nucleotides read TGTGCCTGGAGTGTGGGGGGGGGCTACACCTTC.